The present TCR beta chain was sequenced within a study of CD8 T cells in ankylosing spondylitis. Using quantitative 5'-RACE with molecular barcodes, the authors made TCR beta libraries. TCRdb processed the 5' RACE reads anew with MiXCR; each CDR3 protein has one entry. Of around 490,000 distinct CDR3 sequences listed, over 4% are singletons. Germline V gene sequence: CDR1 MDHEN, CDR2 SYDVKM. This CDR3 is 15 amino acids long. J lost 6 bases, V lost 1 base, and 4 bases had no gene match. Study findings and constraints: Significant enrichment of disease-linked clones was reported in matched ankylosing spondylitis synovial fluid. Apparently characteristic of ankylosing spondylitis blood was a TCR beta motif (about 8 highly homologous variants).

This clonotype was counted ten times or more. Its specificity is unknown. J is TRBJ2-3 and V is TRBV28; 10 bases are a match to TRBD1. This receptor was taken from a male donor with ankylosing spondylitis. What was sequenced was blood, either unsorted or a sorted T cell fraction (not recorded which). CDR3 amino acids: CASSLLTGGGDTQYF. DNA for the CDR3: TGTGCCAGCAGTTTATTGACAGGGGGCGGGGATACGCAGTATTTT.